This record looks at one T cell receptor (beta chain) sequence and its context. There is no known antigen for this receptor. Base qualities are not at hand, and no much larger clone is one base apart. These data come from a study of blood T cells in healthy people across ages (dated by TCRdb to between 2014 and 2016). About the investigation overall: In model experiments, roughly one uniquely barcoded TCR beta cDNA molecule per two T cells was captured by template switching. Using deep sequencing normalized with unique cDNA molecular identifiers, the study measured how TCR beta repertoire diversity changes with age. Donors were grouped into four age groups: young (average roughly 15 years), middle-aged (roughly 38), aged (around 60) and long-lived (just over 80). Donors of different ages were randomly distributed across sequencing lanes to avoid experimental bias. Two additional independent replicas of 1 million unique cDNA reads from the same blood draw were analyzed for two donors (one aged 18 to 30 and one aged 80 or older).

Points the paper makes about the study in general: A strong correlation was found between observed TCR beta diversity and the percentage of naive T cells measured by flow cytometry. Estimates of total diversity from one million sequenced T cells were regarded as lower bounds and underestimates. The long-lived group showed more naive CD4+ T cells, fewer expanded clones and increased TCR diversity than the aged group, suggesting age selection. As age increased, observed TCR beta diversity per million T cells dropped in a roughly linear way, and a significant reduction was already evident by age 40. Conclusive comparison of naive and antigen-experienced compartments was prevented by the profiling of bulk unsorted PBMCs. Because donor CMV infection status was unknown, age-related changes in expanded clonotypes were potentially confounded.

The library came from 5' RACE. The instrument given in TCRdb is Illumina HiSeq 2500. A second about 7 to 12 cycle PCR used a sample-barcoded 5' primer and a J-beta primer mix. A unique molecular identifier was introduced onto each TCR beta cDNA molecule by a template-switch 5' adaptor carrying 12 random nucleotides. At least 3 million CDR3-containing paired-end reads were obtained from each sample. All of the RNA was converted into first-strand cDNA using the Mint cDNA synthesis kit, with a TRBC-specific oligonucleotide serving as the primer. All cDNA was treated with uracil-DNA glycosylase and then went through a first 18-cycle PCR with the universal primers M1SS and BC2_uni_R. As for the authors' bioinformatics: For normalization, 1 million high-quality reads were randomly selected from each sample, with every read carrying a distinct molecular identifier. Instead of being binned into consensus sequences, reads that shared molecular identifiers were thrown out. MiTCR, with a Q25 quality threshold and the strictest error-elimination algorithm, was used for CDR3 identification, clonotype clustering and error correction. Lower-bound total TCR beta diversity was estimated with a nonparametric unseen species model using Euler transformation. The raw public data were reprocessed by TCRdb itself: fastp quality trimming at Q25, MiXCR clonotype calling, in-frame beta chains only. Rows merge per CDR3 protein into single entries with the most common DNA and genes. These V and J calls originate from TCRdb's pipeline instead of the authors' own analysis. For this sample the table gives 800,000 or so distinct CDR3 sequences, of which 35% to 60% were detected only once. The top ten constitute around 18% of the sample.

The germline V gene encodes CDR1 SGHVS and CDR2 FQNEAQ. V lost 1 base and J lost 7 bases; the stretch between them is 23 bases long. There are 18 amino acids in the CDR3, from cysteine to phenylalanine inclusive. The only DNA kept is the CDR3, 54 bases in frame from the first base. Systemically healthy Caucasian individuals from Russia, roughly 40 in total and aged 6 to 90 years, were included as donors. Each donor gave 9 to 10 milliliters of peripheral blood, collected into EDTA-treated Vacutainer tubes. Ficoll-Paque density-gradient centrifugation was used to isolate PBMCs, with at least 7 million per sample. Total RNA was extracted from PBMCs with Trizol reagent, with at least 5 micrograms obtained per sample. The percentages of naive CD45RAhigh/CD27high T cells were determined by flow cytometry on a PBMC aliquot from every donor.

The source of this sequence is an elderly man in good health. The V and J segments used are TRBV7-8 and TRBJ2-1, with the D gene tentatively TRBD1 or TRBD2, based on 5 matching bases in each. Sequenced: blood. The CDR3 protein is CASSLGWGGTLIGNEQFF. The nucleotide sequence is TGTGCCAGCAGCTTAGGATGGGGTGGGACCTTGATAGGGAATGAGCAGTTCTTC.